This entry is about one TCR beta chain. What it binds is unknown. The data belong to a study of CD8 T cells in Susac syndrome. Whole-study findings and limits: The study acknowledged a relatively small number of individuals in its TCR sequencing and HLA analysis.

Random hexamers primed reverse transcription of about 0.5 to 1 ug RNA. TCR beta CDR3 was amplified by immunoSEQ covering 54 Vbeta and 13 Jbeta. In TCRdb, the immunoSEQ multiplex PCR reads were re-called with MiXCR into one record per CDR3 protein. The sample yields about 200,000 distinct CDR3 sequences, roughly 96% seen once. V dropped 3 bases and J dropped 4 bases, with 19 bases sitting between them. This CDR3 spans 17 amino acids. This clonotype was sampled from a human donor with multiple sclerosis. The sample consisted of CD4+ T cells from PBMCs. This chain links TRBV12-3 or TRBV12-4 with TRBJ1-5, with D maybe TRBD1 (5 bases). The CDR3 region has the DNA TGTGCCAGCAGTTTTCTACCATTAGGGGCCAAAAATCAGCCCCAGCATTTT. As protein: CASSFLPLGAKNQPQHF.